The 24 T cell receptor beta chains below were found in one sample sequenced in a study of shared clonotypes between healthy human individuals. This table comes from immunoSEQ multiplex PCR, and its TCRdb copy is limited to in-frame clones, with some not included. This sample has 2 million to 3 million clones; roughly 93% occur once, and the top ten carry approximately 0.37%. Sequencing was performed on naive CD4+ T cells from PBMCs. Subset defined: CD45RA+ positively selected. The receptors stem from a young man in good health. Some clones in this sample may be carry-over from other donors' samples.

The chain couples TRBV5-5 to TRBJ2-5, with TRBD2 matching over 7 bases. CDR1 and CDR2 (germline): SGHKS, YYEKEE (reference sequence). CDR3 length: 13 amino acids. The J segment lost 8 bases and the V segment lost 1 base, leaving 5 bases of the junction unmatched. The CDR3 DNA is TGTGCCAGCAGCTTGCCGCGAGCGGGAACCCAGTACTTC. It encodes CASSLPRAGTQYF.

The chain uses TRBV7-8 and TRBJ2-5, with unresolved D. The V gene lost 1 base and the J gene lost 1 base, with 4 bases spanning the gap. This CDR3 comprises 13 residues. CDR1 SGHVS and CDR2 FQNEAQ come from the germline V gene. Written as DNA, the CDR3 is TGTGCCAGCAGCTTAGACACCCAAGAGACCCAGTACTTC. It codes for CASSLDTQETQYF.

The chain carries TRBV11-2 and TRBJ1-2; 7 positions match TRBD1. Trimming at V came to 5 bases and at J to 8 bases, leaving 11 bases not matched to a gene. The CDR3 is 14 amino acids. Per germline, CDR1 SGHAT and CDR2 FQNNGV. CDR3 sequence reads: CASSTTGVVGGYTF. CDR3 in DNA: TGTGCCAGCAGCACAACAGGGGTGGTAGGCGGCTACACCTTC.

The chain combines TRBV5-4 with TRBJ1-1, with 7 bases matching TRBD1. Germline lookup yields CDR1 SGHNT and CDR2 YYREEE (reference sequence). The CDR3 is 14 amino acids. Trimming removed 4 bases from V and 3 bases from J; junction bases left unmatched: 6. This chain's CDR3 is CASSGFDRDTEAFF. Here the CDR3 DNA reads TGTGCCAGCAGCGGTTTCGACAGGGACACTGAAGCTTTCTTT.

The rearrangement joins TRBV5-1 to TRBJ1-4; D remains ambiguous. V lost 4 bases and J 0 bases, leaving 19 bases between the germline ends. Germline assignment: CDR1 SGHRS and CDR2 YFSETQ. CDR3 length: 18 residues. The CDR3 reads CASSLQPPRAATNEKLFF. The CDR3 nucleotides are TGCGCCAGCAGCCTCCAACCTCCTAGGGCTGCAACTAATGAAAAACTGTTTTTT. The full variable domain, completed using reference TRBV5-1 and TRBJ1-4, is KAGVTQTPRYLIKTRGQQVTLSCSPISGHRSVSWYQQTPGQGLQFLFEYFSETQRNKGNFPGRFSGRQFSNSRSEMNVSTLELGDSALYLCASSLQPPRAATNEKLFFGSGTQLSVL.

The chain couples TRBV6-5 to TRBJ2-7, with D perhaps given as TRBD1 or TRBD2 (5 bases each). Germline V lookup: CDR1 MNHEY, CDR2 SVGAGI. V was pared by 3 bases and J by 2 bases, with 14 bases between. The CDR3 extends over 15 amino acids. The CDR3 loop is CASSYGRGVAYEQYF. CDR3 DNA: TGTGCCAGCAGTTATGGGAGAGGGGTCGCCTACGAGCAGTACTTC.

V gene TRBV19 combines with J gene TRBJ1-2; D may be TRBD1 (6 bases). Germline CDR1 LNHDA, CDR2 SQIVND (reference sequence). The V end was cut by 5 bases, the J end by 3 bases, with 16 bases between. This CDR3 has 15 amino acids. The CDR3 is CASSLTGGGDYGYTF. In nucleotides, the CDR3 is TGTGCCAGTAGTTTGACAGGCGGAGGTGACTATGGCTACACCTTC. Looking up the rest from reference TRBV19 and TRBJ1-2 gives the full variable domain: DGGITQSPKYLFRKEGQNVTLSCEQNLNHDAMYWYRQDPGQGLRLIYYSQIVNDFQKGDIAEGYSVSREKKESFPLTVTSAQKNPTAFYLCASSLTGGGDYGYTFGSGTRLTVV.

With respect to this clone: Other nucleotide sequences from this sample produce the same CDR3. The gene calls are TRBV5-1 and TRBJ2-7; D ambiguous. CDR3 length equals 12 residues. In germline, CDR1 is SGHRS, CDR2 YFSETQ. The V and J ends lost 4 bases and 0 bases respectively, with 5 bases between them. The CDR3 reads CASSGSSYEQYF. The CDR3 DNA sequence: TGCGCCAGCAGCGGCAGCTCCTACGAGCAGTACTTC.

CDR3 bases: TGCGCCAGCAGACTCCTACCCGGGACAGGGACCACAGATACGCAGTATTTT. This gives the protein CASRLLPGTGTTDTQYF. The V and J genes are TRBV5-1 and TRBJ2-3; 9 bases fit TRBD1. Germline V lookup: CDR1 SGHRS, CDR2 YFSETQ. This CDR3 has 17 amino acids. V shed 5 bases, J shed 2 bases, and the junction held 12 bases outside the gene matches.

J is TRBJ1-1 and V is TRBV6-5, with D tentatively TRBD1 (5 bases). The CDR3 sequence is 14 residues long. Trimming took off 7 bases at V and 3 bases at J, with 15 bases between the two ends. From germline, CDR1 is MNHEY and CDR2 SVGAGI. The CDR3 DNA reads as TGTGCCAGCACCTCACCCGGGGGGGACACTGAAGCTTTCTTT. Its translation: CASTSPGGDTEAFF.

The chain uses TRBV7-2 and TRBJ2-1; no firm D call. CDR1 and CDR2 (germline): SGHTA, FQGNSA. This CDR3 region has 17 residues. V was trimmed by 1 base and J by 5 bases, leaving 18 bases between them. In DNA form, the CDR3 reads TGTGCCAGCAGCTTAGGCCGCCGGACCCATAGTCACAATGAGCAGTTCTTC. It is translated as CASSLGRRTHSHNEQFF. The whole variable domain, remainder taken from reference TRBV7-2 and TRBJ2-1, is GAGVSQSPSNKVTEKGKDVELRCDPISGHTALYWYRQSLGQGLEFLIYFQGNSAPDKSGLPSDRFSAERTGGSVSTLTIQRTQQEDSAVYLCASSLGRRTHSHNEQFFGPGTRLTVL.

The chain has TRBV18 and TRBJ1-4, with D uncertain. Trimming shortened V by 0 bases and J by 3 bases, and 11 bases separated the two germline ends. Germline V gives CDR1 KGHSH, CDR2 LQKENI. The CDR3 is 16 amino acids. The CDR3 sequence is CASSPPLGRANEKLFF. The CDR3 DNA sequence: TGTGCCAGCTCACCACCGTTGGGGAGAGCTAATGAAAAACTGTTTTTT.

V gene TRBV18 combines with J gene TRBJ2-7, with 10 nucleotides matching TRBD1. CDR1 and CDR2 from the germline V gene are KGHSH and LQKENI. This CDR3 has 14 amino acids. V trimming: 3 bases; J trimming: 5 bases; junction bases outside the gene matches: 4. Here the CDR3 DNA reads TGTGCCAGCTCACCCGGGACAGGGGACCACGAGCAGTACTTC. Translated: CASSPGTGDHEQYF. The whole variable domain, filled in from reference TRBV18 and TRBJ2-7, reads NAGVMQNPRHLVRRRGQEARLRCSPMKGHSHVYWYRQLPEEGLKFMVYLQKENIIDESGMPKERFSAEFPKEGPSILRIQQVVRGDSAAYFCASSPGTGDHEQYFGPGTRLTVT.

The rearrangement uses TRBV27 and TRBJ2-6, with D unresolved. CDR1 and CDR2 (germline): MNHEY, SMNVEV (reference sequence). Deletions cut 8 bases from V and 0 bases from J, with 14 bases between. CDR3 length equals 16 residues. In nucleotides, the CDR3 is TGTGCCAGCCAAAATTGGGAAAACTCTGGGGCCAACGTCCTGACTTTC. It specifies CASQNWENSGANVLTF.

CDR3 in amino acids: CASSPRRGASTEAFF. The DNA for the CDR3 is TGCGCCAGCAGCCCGCGAAGGGGGGCTTCGACTGAAGCTTTCTTT. The V and J genes are TRBV5-1 and TRBJ1-1; perhaps TRBD1 as D (6 bases). The length of the CDR3 is 15 residues. CDR1 and CDR2 from the germline V gene are SGHRS and YFSETQ. V lost 4 bases and J 5 bases, leaving 18 bases between the germline ends.

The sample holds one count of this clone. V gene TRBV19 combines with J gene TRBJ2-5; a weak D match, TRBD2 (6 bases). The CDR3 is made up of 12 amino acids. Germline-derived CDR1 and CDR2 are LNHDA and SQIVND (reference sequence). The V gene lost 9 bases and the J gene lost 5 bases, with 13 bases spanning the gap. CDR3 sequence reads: CASGLRGETQYF. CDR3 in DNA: TGTGCCAGCGGTCTCCGGGGGGAGACCCAGTACTTC.

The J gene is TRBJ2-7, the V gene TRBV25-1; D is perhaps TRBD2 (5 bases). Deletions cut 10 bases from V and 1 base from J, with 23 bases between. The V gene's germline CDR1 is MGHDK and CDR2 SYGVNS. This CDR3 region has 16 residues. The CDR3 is CATKPPPRRRSYEQYF. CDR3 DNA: TGTGCCACAAAACCGCCCCCCAGGCGGAGGTCCTACGAGCAGTACTTC.

The CDR3 nucleotides are TGTGCCAGCAGCCAAGGTGGACTAGCGGGAGAATACTACGAGCAGTACTTC. Its protein product is CASSQGGLAGEYYEQYF. V is TRBV4-2 and J is TRBJ2-7; 13 nucleotides match TRBD2. Trimming cost V 1 base and J 3 bases; bases outside gene matches: 6. The CDR3 extends over 17 amino acids. Germline V gene lookup returns CDR1 LGHNA and CDR2 YNFKEQ.

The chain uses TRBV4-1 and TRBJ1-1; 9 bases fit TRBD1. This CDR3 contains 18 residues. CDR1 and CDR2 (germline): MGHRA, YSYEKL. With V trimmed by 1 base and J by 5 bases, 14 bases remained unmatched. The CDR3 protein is CASSQVWILRDRVTEAFF. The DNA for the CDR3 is TGCGCCAGCAGCCAAGTTTGGATACTCCGGGACAGGGTTACTGAAGCTTTCTTT.

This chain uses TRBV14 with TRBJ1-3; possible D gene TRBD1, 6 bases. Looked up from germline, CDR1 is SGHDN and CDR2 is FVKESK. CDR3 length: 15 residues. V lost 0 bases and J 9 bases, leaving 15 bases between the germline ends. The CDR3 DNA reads TGTGCCAGCAGCCAAGACACAGCCTTCAGGGGCACCATATATTTT. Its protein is CASSQDTAFRGTIYF.

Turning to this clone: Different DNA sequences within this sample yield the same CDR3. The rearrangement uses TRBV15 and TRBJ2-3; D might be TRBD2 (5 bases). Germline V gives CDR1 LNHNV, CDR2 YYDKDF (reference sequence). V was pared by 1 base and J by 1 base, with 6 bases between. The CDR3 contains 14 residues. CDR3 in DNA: TGTGCCACCAGCAGAGGCGGGCGCACAGATACGCAGTATTTT. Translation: CATSRGGRTDTQYF.

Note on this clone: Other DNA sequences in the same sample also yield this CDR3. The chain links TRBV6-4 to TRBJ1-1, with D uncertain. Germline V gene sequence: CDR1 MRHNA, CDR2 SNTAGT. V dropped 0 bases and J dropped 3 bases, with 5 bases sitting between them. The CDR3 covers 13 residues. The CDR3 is CASSDSTDTEAFF. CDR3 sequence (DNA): TGTGCCAGCAGTGACTCGACGGACACTGAAGCTTTCTTT.

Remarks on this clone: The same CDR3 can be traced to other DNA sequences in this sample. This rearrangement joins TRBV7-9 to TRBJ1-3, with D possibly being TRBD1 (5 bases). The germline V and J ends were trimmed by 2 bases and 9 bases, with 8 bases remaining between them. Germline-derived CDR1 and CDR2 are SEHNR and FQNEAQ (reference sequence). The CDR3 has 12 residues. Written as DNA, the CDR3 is TGTGCCAGCAGCTTATCTGGGGGCACCATATATTTT. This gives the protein CASSLSGGTIYF.

The CDR3 protein is CASSQAYGQTSKNIQYF. CDR3 DNA: TGCGCCAGCAGCCAAGCATACGGACAGACCTCAAAAAACATTCAGTACTTC. The chain is built from TRBV4-1 and TRBJ2-4; D possibly corresponds to TRBD1 (6 bases). Germline V gives CDR1 MGHRA, CDR2 YSYEKL. The CDR3 loop spans 17 amino acids. Trimming took 1 base from V and 4 from J, leaving 17 bases between them.